The clone carrying this T cell receptor beta chain was picked up many times. The germline CDR1 and CDR2 sequences are KGHDR and SFDVKD. This CDR3 contains 13 residues. V lost 4 bases and J 5 bases, leaving 10 bases between the germline ends. Amplified regions were TCR beta CDR3 sequences from RNA transcripts. Researchers ran a first-round RT-PCR on the TCR CDR3 using the HTBI primer set. TCRdb redid the calling of the multiplex PCR reads with MiXCR, one entry per CDR3 protein. The data hold approximately 640,000 distinct CDR3 sequences, with about 45% observed a single time. The data were taken from a study of T cells in Graves' hyperthyroidism and ophthalmopathy. Those patients with uncontrolled infection, other autoimmune disease, pregnancy or lactation were excluded.

Sequencing used peripheral blood or thyroid tissue (not recorded which). The clonotype comes from an adult man with Graves' disease, either hyperthyroidism or ophthalmopathy (not recorded which). The gene calls are TRBV24-1 and TRBJ2-5; D is possibly TRBD1 (6 bases). The CDR3 loop is CATSDRGWETQYF. The CDR3 DNA reads as TGTGCCACCAGTGACAGGGGATGGGAGACCCAGTACTTC.